This T cell receptor beta chain originates from a study of blood T cells in healthy people across ages. A second roughly 6 to 11 cycle PCR used barcoded and J-beta primers. TCRdb itself ran the 5' RACE reads through MiXCR, one entry per CDR3 protein. Counted here are more than 650,000 distinct CDR3 sequences, roughly 25% occurring once; the ten biggest clones make up about 2.9%. CDR1 is MNHNY, CDR2 SVGAGI, per germline (reference sequence). V lost 5 bases and J lost 5, with 13 bases in between. This CDR3 has 13 residues. In addition, the sample was reused for a study of T cells of mothers and their children.

This chain links TRBV6-6 with TRBJ2-7; maybe TRBD2 (5 bases). The sample consisted of blood. This receptor was taken from a boy younger than 18 in good health. The CDR3 is CASSQTGWDEQYF. The CDR3 DNA reads as TGTGCCAGCAGTCAGACGGGGTGGGACGAGCAGTACTTC.